This TCR beta chain came from a study of naive CD8 T cells in extremely preterm neonates. Healthy children aged roughly 15-56 months having elective surgery, and healthy nonsmoking adults, gave blood. Sorting kept Annexin V-negative CD3+CD8+CD45RA+CCR7+ naive T cells. Whole-study results and caveats: Preterm neonates shared more CDR3 nucleotide sequences (approximately 2.7%) than older groups.

Here immunoSEQ multiplex PCR was the method, and the copy in TCRdb shows in-frame clones only, minus some. The sample carries about 7,000 clones, 95% to 98% recorded once. This clone has just one count. Its target is unknown. Looked up from germline, CDR1 is ENHRY and CDR2 is SYGVKD. V was pared by 0 bases and J by 8 bases, with 17 bases between. The CDR3 loop spans 17 amino acids. The chain uses TRBV10-3 and TRBJ1-6; D is possibly TRBD1 (5 bases). The sequenced material came from naive CD8+ T cells from blood. The clonotype was recovered from a human donor in good health. CDR3 nucleotide sequence: TGTGCCATCAGTGAGTCGATCATACGGGGGATGGATTCACCCCTCCACTTT. It codes for CAISESIIRGMDSPLHF.